The 18 T cell receptor beta chains presented below share a single source sample, sequenced in a study of blood T cell repertoires in COVID-19. Clones were read by immunoSEQ multiplex PCR, and TCRdb kept only the in-frame ones, dropping some. This table holds about 49,000 clones, over 65% found once. The sample consisted of peripheral blood. The receptor set was obtained from a human donor in a cohort sampled during active COVID-19.

In this sample, this clone turned up once. The chain carries TRBV6-1 and TRBJ1-5; TRBD1 matches at 7 bases. Trimming cost V 2 bases and J 2 bases; bases outside gene matches: 0. CDR3 length equals 14 residues. Germline CDR1 reads MNHNS; CDR2 reads SASEGT. CDR3 coding DNA: TGTGCCAGCAGTGAACAGGGGGGCAATCAGCCCCAGCATTTT. Amino acid sequence: CASSEQGGNQPQHF.

CDR3 sequence reads: CASGGLAGVRSSYNEQFF. DNA for the CDR3: TGTGCCAGTGGGGGACTAGCGGGGGTTAGAAGCTCCTACAATGAGCAGTTCTTC. J is TRBJ2-1 and V is TRBV19; the match to TRBD2 covers 14 bases. The length of the CDR3 is 18 residues. Trimming at V came to 8 bases and at J to 0 bases, leaving 9 bases not matched to a gene. Per germline, CDR1 LNHDA and CDR2 SQIVND (reference sequence).

The V call is TRBV30, the J call TRBJ2-7, with 9 positions matching TRBD1. Germline V lookup: CDR1 GTSNPN, CDR2 SVGIG (reference sequence). The ends lost 2 bases at V and 5 bases at J; junction bases unmatched: 1. There are 12 residues in the CDR3. The CDR3 bases are TGTGCCTGGAGTAACAGGGGGCACGAGCAGTACTTC. This translates into CAWSNRGHEQYF.

V is TRBV6-5 and J is TRBJ2-7, with 10 positions matching TRBD1. The CDR3 loop spans 15 amino acids. The J segment lost 1 base and the V segment lost 7 bases, leaving 7 bases of the junction unmatched. CDR1 is MNHEY, CDR2 SVGAGI, per germline. The CDR3 bases are TGTGCCAGCAAGCAGGGACAGGGGACATCCTACGAGCAGTACTTC. This sequence encodes CASKQGQGTSYEQYF.

The chain employs TRBV18 and TRBJ1-2; 8 bases agree with TRBD1. The germline V gene has CDR1 KGHSH and CDR2 LQKENI. The CDR3 totals 16 residues. After removal of 0 bases from V and 4 bases from J, the junction contained 7 bases not matched to a gene. The CDR3 DNA is TGTGCCAGCTCACCACCGGGGACAGGAGGGGGCTATGGCTACACCTTC. Amino acid sequence: CASSPPGTGGGYGYTF.

V gene TRBV20-1 combines with J gene TRBJ2-7; 7 bases match TRBD1. Germline trimming cut 3 bases from V and 6 bases from J; bases unmatched to any gene: 11. Germline values: CDR1 DFQATT, CDR2 SNEGSKA (reference sequence). This CDR3 has 14 amino acids. CDR3 DNA: TGCAGTGCTAGTAGGCAGGGGGTATTCTCCGAGCAGTACTTC. It is translated as CSASRQGVFSEQYF.

The chain recombines TRBV11-3 with TRBJ1-2; no definite D call. V shed 5 bases and J shed 1 base, with 11 bases lying between them. Germline lookup yields CDR1 SGHNT and CDR2 YENEEA. CDR3 length equals 14 residues. The CDR3 reads CASSAGPGNYGYTF. For the CDR3, the DNA is TGTGCCAGCAGCGCAGGCCCCGGTAACTATGGCTACACCTTC.

The rearrangement uses TRBV5-6 and TRBJ1-1; 7 bases are a match to TRBD1. Germline trimming cut 0 bases from V and 4 bases from J; bases unmatched to any gene: 6. The germline CDR1 and CDR2 sequences are SGHDT and YYEEEE. The CDR3 spans 15 residues. This CDR3 is CASSLVSGGSTEAFF. CDR3 nucleotide sequence: TGTGCCAGCAGCTTGGTGTCAGGGGGTTCCACTGAAGCTTTCTTT. The full variable domain, with the rest looked up from reference TRBV5-6 and TRBJ1-1, is DAGVTQSPTHLIKTRGQQVTLRCSPKSGHDTVSWYQQALGQGPQFIFQYYEEEERQRGNFPDRFSGHQFPNYSSELNVNALLLGDSALYLCASSLVSGGSTEAFFGQGTRLTVV.

The rearrangement uses TRBV2 and TRBJ2-1; a weak D match, TRBD2 (5 bases). The germline V and J ends were trimmed by 6 bases and 2 bases, with 11 bases remaining between them. The CDR3 spans 14 residues. Germline values: CDR1 SNHLY, CDR2 FYNNEI. The CDR3 nucleotides read TGTGCCAGCAGGGTCTCCGGGGCCTACAATGAGCAGTTCTTC. Translating gives CASRVSGAYNEQFF.

V gene TRBV7-2 combines with J gene TRBJ2-2; D uncertain. V shed 5 bases and J shed 5 bases, with 6 bases lying between them. CDR3 length equals 12 residues. Germline V CDR1 and CDR2: SGHTA, FQGNSA. The chain's CDR3 is CASSRLTGELFF. The CDR3 DNA reads TGTGCCAGCAGCCGACTGACCGGGGAGCTGTTTTTT.

The rearrangement uses TRBV9 and TRBJ1-3, with 7 nucleotides matching TRBD1. The CDR3 is 14 amino acids. The germline V gene has CDR1 SGDLS and CDR2 YYNGEE. V was pared by 4 bases and J by 0 bases, with 1 base of the junction left unmatched. The CDR3 nucleotides are TGTGCCAGCAGCCCAGGGGGCTCTGGAAACACCATATATTTT. Its translation is CASSPGGSGNTIYF.

V usage is TRBV19 and J usage is TRBJ2-7; tentative D call: TRBD1 (5 bases). Germline CDR1 reads LNHDA; CDR2 reads SQIVND (reference sequence). There are 13 residues in the CDR3. Trimming removed 2 bases at V and 1 base at J, with 6 bases between. For the CDR3, the DNA is TGTGCCAGTAGTATATCAGGGTCCTACGAGCAGTACTTC. Translating it yields CASSISGSYEQYF.

V gene TRBV29-1 combines with J gene TRBJ1-4; the D is unclear. Deletions cut 4 bases from V and 12 bases from J, with 12 bases between. This CDR3 is 11 amino acids long. CDR1 SQVTM and CDR2 ANQGSEA come from the germline V gene. CDR3 coding DNA: TGCAGCGTTGGATTGGGTCAGGAACTGTTTTTT. Protein: CSVGLGQELFF.

The J gene is TRBJ1-5, the V gene TRBV7-2; 7 positions agree with TRBD1. CDR3 length: 14 residues. Germline CDR1 SGHTA, CDR2 FQGNSA. V trimming: 4 bases; J trimming: 1 base; junction bases outside the gene matches: 1. DNA of the CDR3: TGTGCCAGCAGCTCGACAGGGAGCAATCAGCCCCAGCATTTT. Its protein product is CASSSTGSNQPQHF. The full variable domain, its missing parts supplied by reference TRBV7-2 and TRBJ1-5, is GAGVSQSPSNKVTEKGKDVELRCDPISGHTALYWYRQSLGQGLEFLIYFQGNSAPDKSGLPSDRFSAERTGGSVSTLTIQRTQQEDSAVYLCASSSTGSNQPQHFGDGTRLSIL.

This chain joins TRBV4-3 and TRBJ1-1; D not resolved. The ends were cut back, 0 bases at V and 10 bases at J, with 18 bases in the middle. The CDR3 loop spans 15 amino acids. CDR1 LGHNA and CDR2 YSLEER come from the germline V gene. The CDR3 nucleotides are TGCGCCAGCAGCCAAGAACCAGGCTGGTTGATGGTAGCTTTCTTT. Its protein product is CASSQEPGWLMVAFF.

The V and J genes are TRBV29-1 and TRBJ1-1, with 9 bases identical to TRBD1. The CDR3 contains 12 residues. From germline, CDR1 is SQVTM and CDR2 ANQGSEA. V was clipped by 6 bases and J by 3 bases; unmatched bases: 2. In DNA, the CDR3 is TGCAGCGTCACAGGGGGCCACACTGAAGCTTTCTTT. It is translated as CSVTGGHTEAFF.

V gene TRBV30 combines with J gene TRBJ1-1; TRBD1 agrees at 9 bases. V trimming: 2 bases; J trimming: 3 bases; junction bases outside the gene matches: 19. The CDR3 has 19 amino acids. Looked up from germline, CDR1 is GTSNPN and CDR2 is SVGIG (reference sequence). The CDR3 spells CAWSPGQGWRVLRHTEAFF. As DNA, the CDR3 is TGTGCCTGGAGTCCGGGACAGGGTTGGAGAGTACTTCGGCACACTGAAGCTTTCTTT.

About this clone itself: This sample also contains other DNA sequences that code for the same CDR3. The chain is built from TRBV4-3 and TRBJ2-7; possibly TRBD2 for D (6 bases). Per the germline V gene, CDR1 is LGHNA and CDR2 is YSLEER. V was pared by 0 bases and J by 4 bases, with 7 bases between. There are 13 residues in the CDR3. CDR3 in DNA: TGCGCCAGCAGCCAAGATCGGGGGTACGAGCAGTACTTC. Its translation is CASSQDRGYEQYF.